These T cell receptor beta chains were read from a single sample in a study of blood T cell repertoires in COVID-19. Produced via immunoSEQ multiplex PCR; TCRdb's table is partial and in-frame only. The repertoire has approximately 32,000 clones, roughly 92% of them found once; the top ten carry 3% to 4%. The material sequenced was peripheral blood. The receptors shown here come from a man in his sixties with acute or convalescent COVID-19. Each CDR3 is given with its conserved first and last residue. D genes are given only for firm matches. Rows give clone size only sometimes, using once, few, many, or a class for an expanded clone.

V gene	clone size	D gene	J gene	CDR3 DNA	CDR3 protein
TRBV9	.	.	TRBJ2-3	TGTGCCAGCAGCCCCAGCGGAGGTGGGACAGATACGCAGTATTTT	CASSPSGGGTDTQYF
TRBV5-1	.	.	TRBJ2-2	TGCGCCAGCAGCTTGATTGCTCGACAGTCCACCGGGGAGCTGTTTTTT	CASSLIARQSTGELFF
TRBV24-1	once	.	TRBJ2-5	TGTGCCACCAGTGAGGGGGGGCCCCAAGAGACCCAGTACTTC	CATSEGGPQETQYF
TRBV24-1	.	.	TRBJ2-2	TGTGCCACCATGGCGGGGGCCAACACCGGGGAGCTGTTTTTT	CATMAGANTGELFF
TRBV4-1	.	TRBD2	TRBJ2-1	TGCGCCAGCAGCCAAGATAGGGGACTAGTGGGGACTGGAGGTGAGCAGTTCTTC	CASSQDRGLVGTGGEQFF
TRBV28	.	TRBD1	TRBJ1-4	TGTGCCAGCAGTTTTGGGCAGGGGGCGAGGGAAAAACTGTTTTTT	CASSFGQGAREKLFF
TRBV4-1	.	.	TRBJ1-1	TGCGCCAGCAGCCAGGAGGGCGGGAACACTGAAGCTTTCTTT	CASSQEGGNTEAFF
TRBV7-6	.	TRBD1	TRBJ2-7	TGTGCCAGCAGCGTACAGGGGGGACCCTACGAGCAGTACTTC	CASSVQGGPYEQYF
TRBV7-9	.	.	TRBJ1-3	TGTGCCAGCAGCTCCCGCGCGGGAAACACCATATATTTT	CASSSRAGNTIYF
TRBV3-1/TRBV3-2	.	TRBD1	TRBJ2-7	TGTGCCAGCAGCCGAGACAGGGACTCCTACGAGCAGTACTTC	CASSRDRDSYEQYF
TRBV9	.	TRBD2	TRBJ2-1	TGTGCCACCGCGACCGTAGCGGGAGGGAGGGAGCAGTTCTTC	CATATVAGGREQFF
TRBV15	.	.	TRBJ1-1	TGTGCCACCAGCAGAGATCTTCTGAACACTGAAGCTTTCTTT	CATSRDLLNTEAFF
TRBV5-4	.	.	TRBJ1-5	TGTGCCAGCAGCTTGGGACAGGATCAGCCCCAGCATTTT	CASSLGQDQPQHF
TRBV7-3	.	TRBD1	TRBJ2-7	TGTGCCAGCAGCTTAAGTGGGGACAGCTCTCCTTTCTTC	CASSLSGDSSPFF
TRBV6-5	.	TRBD1	TRBJ2-3	TGTGCCAGCAGCCGATTTACAGGGGCAGATACGCAGTATTTT	CASSRFTGADTQYF
TRBV27	.	TRBD1	TRBJ1-2	TGTGCCAGCACCTCGGGGACAGGGGTCTCCTATGGCTACACCTTC	CASTSGTGVSYGYTF
TRBV6-4	.	.	TRBJ2-1	TGTGCCAGCAGTAGGGGGTTGGGCAATGAGCAGTTCTTC	CASSRGLGNEQFF
TRBV6-1	.	TRBD1	TRBJ2-7	TGTGCCAGCAGTGATCGGGACAGGGGAAACTACGAGCAGTACTTC	CASSDRDRGNYEQYF
TRBV7-3	once	.	TRBJ2-4	TGTGCCAGCAGCTTATCAGGGCACGCCAAAAACATTCAGTACTTC	CASSLSGHAKNIQYF
TRBV30	.	.	TRBJ2-7	TGTGCCTGGAGTGAGGACTCTCATATTTTCTACGAGCAGTACTTC	CAWSEDSHIFYEQYF
TRBV5-5	.	.	TRBJ2-2	TGTGCCAGCAGCTTGGGTACATTGGCGAACACCGGGGAGCTGTTTTTT	CASSLGTLANTGELFF
TRBV11-2	.	TRBD1	TRBJ1-2	TGTGCCAGCAGCTCTCGGCCGGGACAGGGTCATGGCTACACCTTC	CASSSRPGQGHGYTF
TRBV5-1	few	TRBD1	TRBJ2-2	TGCGCCAGCACCTCCGACAGGGGAGAAACCGGGGAGCTGTTTTTT	CASTSDRGETGELFF
TRBV30	once	.	TRBJ1-2	TGTGCCTGGATCGTAAAGGGGACTAACTATGGCTACACCTTC	CAWIVKGTNYGYTF
TRBV28	.	.	TRBJ2-2	TGTGCCAGCAGTCTCCAGGGGACAATGAACACCGGGGAGCTGTTTTTT	CASSLQGTMNTGELFF
TRBV30	.	TRBD2	TRBJ2-1	TGTGCCTGGAGAGAACAGGGGGCGCGGACTAGCGGGATGAAGAAGTTCTTC	CAWREQGARTSGMKKFF
TRBV6-5	.	TRBD1	TRBJ2-5	TGTGCCAGCAGTTACTCGGGGACAGGGCCGCAAGAGACCCAGTACTTC	CASSYSGTGPQETQYF
TRBV11-3	.	.	TRBJ2-3	TGTGCCAGCAGCACTAGGGGGTGGACGCAGTATTTT	CASSTRGWTQYF
TRBV28	.	TRBD1	TRBJ1-1	TGTGCCAGCAGTTCCTACAGGGGGCGCGGGGCTTTCTTT	CASSSYRGRGAFF
TRBV6-5	few	.	TRBJ1-1	TGTGCCAGCCCGGGACAGAACACTGAAGCTTTCTTT	CASPGQNTEAFF
TRBV4-1	.	.	TRBJ2-2	TGCGCCAGCAGCCCCTGGGCTGACATTACCACCGGGGAGCTGTTTTTT	CASSPWADITTGELFF
TRBV12-3/TRBV12-4	.	.	TRBJ1-5	TGTGCCAGCAGTTTACTGTCTAAGCCCCAGCATTTT	CASSLLSKPQHF
TRBV3-1/TRBV3-2	.	TRBD1	TRBJ2-2	TGTGCCAGCGGTCAGACAGGGGGCGTCACCGGGGAGCTGTTTTTT	CASGQTGGVTGELFF
TRBV2	.	TRBD1	TRBJ1-3	TGTGCCAGTCAAACAGGGGTCCTAATCTCTGGAAACACCATATATTTT	CASQTGVLISGNTIYF
TRBV12-5	.	.	TRBJ2-1	TGTGCTAGTGGTTTGGTACTATATGAGCAGTTCTTC	CASGLVLYEQFF
TRBV19	.	TRBD2	TRBJ2-7	TGTGCCAGTAGTATATCAGGGACTAGGAGGTTACGCGAGCAGTACTTC	CASSISGTRRLREQYF